Listed below are T cell receptor beta chains from one sample, sequenced in a study of human T cells and chemical hapten exposure. TCRdb used MiXCR to reprocess the RACE reads, holding one entry per CDR3 protein. The sample yields some 250,000 distinct CDR3 sequences, 7.5% to 9% seen once. Sequencing used whole blood, obtained in connection with sensitization to the hapten diphenylcyclopropenone (DPC). These receptor sequences come from a man between 18 and 29 years old with alopecia areata. Some clones in this sample may be carry-over from other donors' samples. Both conserved end residues are trimmed from each CDR3.

TRBV4-2	14	TRBJ2-5	ASSQDQGSGTETQY
TRBV3-1	16	TRBJ1-2	ASSRRVGQGSLVYGYT
TRBV7-9	13	TRBJ2-5	ASSLAQGDQETQY
TRBV28	16	TRBJ2-6	ASSEGGQGASGANVLT
TRBV24-1	14	TRBJ1-6	GTSEKMDRDNSPLH
TRBV12-3/TRBV12-4	11	TRBJ2-5	ASIDRASKTQY
TRBV5-1	12	TRBJ2-1	ASSQQGARNEQF
TRBV7-2	13	TRBJ1-1	ASSFNRGRGTEAF
TRBV20-1	16	TRBJ1-1	SARDPPQVWVMNTEAF
TRBV6-6	11	TRBJ1-1	ASMGHLNTEAF
TRBV9	13	TRBJ2-1	ASSVGLAGDNEQF
TRBV7-2	12	TRBJ1-4	ASSFDTAAEKLF
TRBV5-4	13	TRBJ2-5	ASSLVGRLQETQY
TRBV10-3	9	TRBJ2-1	ASGSYNEQF
TRBV12-3/TRBV12-4	13	TRBJ1-6	ASSLGTRGMTPLH
TRBV29-1	15	TRBJ1-1	SVEDSGARGTNTEAF
TRBV29-1	11	TRBJ1-1	SVDTPGGAKAF
TRBV6-5	14	TRBJ1-6	ASSSGGAGARSPLH
TRBV11-2	13	TRBJ2-7	ASSSPGLRSYEQY
TRBV10-3	12	TRBJ1-1	AISEGRLNTEAF
TRBV20-1	13	TRBJ1-6	SARGVQGENSPLH
TRBV7-9	11	TRBJ2-4	ASSRGRTALQY
TRBV6-2/TRBV6-3	11	TRBJ2-7	ASSYISGYEQY
TRBV12-3/TRBV12-4	12	TRBJ2-5	ASSPRASGETQY
TRBV2	10	TRBJ2-3	ASSGAGISLY
TRBV7-8	15	TRBJ2-3	ASSLTSGGVGTDTQY
TRBV6-1	13	TRBJ1-6	ASSESEQYNSPLH
TRBV24-1	12	TRBJ1-2	ATSDFGSPYGYT
TRBV7-2	12	TRBJ2-6	ASTVDSGANVLT
TRBV7-2	16	TRBJ2-5	ASSLRASGGTYQETQY
TRBV27	12	TRBJ1-6	ASGWGNRNSPLH
TRBV2	13	TRBJ2-7	ASSLSGTVGHEQY
TRBV7-2	14	TRBJ1-6	ASSPTDRTFNSPLH
TRBV6-6	14	TRBJ1-6	ASRYLPGQVNSPLH
TRBV27	11	TRBJ2-5	ASSYGLEETQY